This T cell receptor (beta chain) derives from a study of T-cell memory formation after mild COVID-19. Study context: Clusters were largely donor specific. Broader study findings: Clones contracting day 15 to 85 were balanced CD4/CD8; later expanders leaned CD4+. Cross-reactive memory appears to have joined, as suggested by some responding clones showing up in pre-infection memory.

In this sample, this clonotype turned up a few times. What it binds is not known. 5'RACE, which relied on constant-segment primers, yielded TCR alpha and TCR beta cDNA libraries carrying sample barcodes and UMIs. TCRdb re-called the 5' RACE reads with MiXCR, one entry per CDR3 protein. This table holds approximately 250,000 distinct CDR3 sequences, approximately 16% found once. The sequenced sample consisted of PBMCs or a T cell subset sorted from them (not recorded which). The receptor comes from a man aged 18 to 30 who had mild COVID-19 (a few samples of this study predate the infection). Cell type and time point are not known.

CDR3 loop: CASSLQGGPYNEQFF. The CDR3 DNA reads as TGTGCCAGCAGCTTGCAGGGGGGGCCCTACAATGAGCAGTTCTTC. The chain has TRBV7-2 and TRBJ2-1; D possibly uses TRBD1 or TRBD2 (7 bases each). The germline CDR1 and CDR2 sequences are SGHTA and FQGNSA. The CDR3 loop spans 15 amino acids. Trimming left V 3 bases short and J 2 bases short, with 11 bases between. Full variable domain (missing parts from reference TRBV7-2 and TRBJ2-1): GAGVSQSPSNKVTEKGKDVELRCDPISGHTALYWYRQSLGQGLEFLIYFQGNSAPDKSGLPSDRFSAERTGGSVSTLTIQRTQQEDSAVYLCASSLQGGPYNEQFFGPGTRLTVL.